This T cell receptor beta chain was obtained from a study of blood T cell repertoires in COVID-19. Authors' processing steps: Estimates of nucleated cell counts were drawn from the amplification of reference gene primers. Clones were sequenced by immunoSEQ multiplex PCR, and TCRdb holds only the in-frame ones, with some missing. V, J and clone size reflect that table, while D and trimming were determined from the DNA. Among around 180,000 clones listed, roughly 80% were seen once. Cohorts were based on clinical histories the participants reported. Between the trimmed V and J ends, which lost 5 bases and 4 bases, there was a span of 8 bases. Germline V gene lookup returns CDR1 MDHEN and CDR2 SYDVKM. The CDR3 runs to 12 residues.

V is TRBV28 and J is TRBJ1-2, with D perhaps matching TRBD1 (5 bases). The sequenced sample was PBMCs or T cells enriched from blood (not recorded which). This receptor was obtained from a man aged 50 to 59 who had recovered from COVID-19. CDR3 in amino acids: CASSRGSYGYTF. The CDR3 DNA follows: TGTGCCAGCAGTAGGGGCAGCTATGGCTACACCTTC.